The 28 T cell receptor beta chains presented below share a single source sample, sequenced in a study of cytomegalovirus exposure and HLA in healthy donors. Primers: 60 Vbeta forward and 13 Jbeta reverse. The assay was immunoSEQ multiplex PCR, and TCRdb's table has in-frame clones only and misses some. There are around 260,000 clones in the sample; about four fifths occur only once, and about 0.28% lies in the top ten. The specimen sequenced was PBMCs. The receptors come from a girl aged 2 to 9 in good health and CMV-seronegative.

V is TRBV19 and J is TRBJ1-2; weak D call: TRBD1 (6 bases). Germline V gene sequence: CDR1 LNHDA, CDR2 SQIVND (reference sequence). There are 15 residues in the CDR3. The germline V and J ends were trimmed by 6 bases and 4 bases, with 18 bases remaining between them. This chain's CDR3 is CASSPPDRNIYGYTF. CDR3 coding DNA: TGTGCCAGTAGCCCCCCAGACAGGAATATCTATGGCTACACCTTC.

The J gene is TRBJ2-7, the V gene TRBV6-5, with 10 positions matching TRBD2. The CDR3 contains 15 residues. CDR1 and CDR2 (germline): MNHEY, SVGAGI. V lost 4 bases, J lost 2 bases, and 5 bases stayed unmatched. The CDR3 DNA follows: TGTGCCAGCAGTTTAGGCACTAGCGGGACCTACGAGCAGTACTTC. Translating it yields CASSLGTSGTYEQYF.

This clone was counted a few times. The chain employs TRBV5-1 and TRBJ2-2; 8 nucleotides match TRBD1. This CDR3 spans 18 amino acids. Looked up from germline, CDR1 is SGHRS and CDR2 is YFSETQ. Trimming removed 0 bases from V and 6 bases from J; junction bases left unmatched: 13. The CDR3 nucleotides are TGCGCCAGCAGCTTGGCCGGCAGGGGGCGAAGTTCTTCCGGGGAGCTGTTTTTT. Protein: CASSLAGRGRSSSGELFF.

The rearrangement joins TRBV9 to TRBJ1-3, with D perhaps matching TRBD1 (5 bases). V was cut by 3 bases and J by 2 bases, with 12 bases left in between. The V gene's germline CDR1 is SGDLS and CDR2 YYNGEE. The CDR3 runs to 15 residues. CDR3 in amino acids: CASSGGQSAGNTIYF. Here the CDR3 DNA reads TGTGCCAGCAGCGGAGGACAATCTGCTGGAAACACCATATATTTT.

The chain joins TRBV18 to TRBJ1-2, with no clear D. CDR1 KGHSH and CDR2 LQKENI come from the germline V gene. CDR3 length: 13 residues. V was pared by 2 bases and J by 3 bases, with 7 bases between. CDR3 loop: CASSPDTDYGYTF. In DNA, the CDR3 is TGTGCCAGCTCACCAGATACAGACTATGGCTACACCTTC.

The rearrangement joins TRBV18 to TRBJ2-3; TRBD2 aligns across 7 bases. The V gene end was trimmed by 1 base and the J gene end by 2 bases; junction bases not matched to a gene: 3. Germline-derived CDR1 and CDR2 are KGHSH and LQKENI. This CDR3 is 15 amino acids long. The CDR3 DNA follows: TGTGCCAGCTCACCACAGCGGGACTTCACAGATACGCAGTATTTT. This sequence encodes CASSPQRDFTDTQYF.

This clone was counted a few times. The V and J genes are TRBV13 and TRBJ2-1, with 8 positions matching TRBD1. After removal of 2 bases from V and 0 bases from J, the junction contained 3 bases not matched to a gene. The CDR3 covers 16 residues. Germline V gene lookup returns CDR1 PRHDT and CDR2 FYEKMQ (reference sequence). This CDR3 reads CASSLRDRSSYNEQFF. DNA for the CDR3: TGTGCCAGCAGCTTAAGGGACAGGAGCTCCTACAATGAGCAGTTCTTC.

This sequence joins TRBV25-1 and TRBJ1-2; 10 nucleotides align to TRBD1. CDR1 MGHDK and CDR2 SYGVNS come from the germline V gene. Trimming cost V 1 base and J 6 bases; bases outside gene matches: 2. The CDR3 has 14 residues. CDR3 amino acids: CASSEFGTGDGYTF. DNA of the CDR3: TGTGCCAGCAGTGAATTTGGGACAGGGGATGGCTACACCTTC.

The CDR3: CASSQLAGDEQFF. The CDR3, as DNA: TGCGCCAGCAGCCAACTAGCGGGGGATGAGCAGTTCTTC. The chain is built from TRBV4-1 and TRBJ2-1, with 10 bases identical to TRBD2. CDR1 is MGHRA and CDR2 is YSYEKL in the germline V gene. Trimming cost V 2 bases and J 8 bases; bases outside gene matches: 0. This CDR3 region has 13 residues.

The J gene is TRBJ2-1, the V gene TRBV11-2, with a weak D call TRBD2 (5 bases). The germline gives CDR1 SGHAT, CDR2 FQNNGV. V lost 4 bases and J lost 0, with 13 bases in between. CDR3 size: 16 residues. CDR3 nucleotides: TGTGCCAGCAGCTCTCCGACTCGGGGCTCCTACAATGAGCAGTTCTTC. Its translation: CASSSPTRGSYNEQFF.

The chain has TRBV15 and TRBJ1-2; maybe TRBD1 (6 bases). The CDR3 length is 14 residues. Trimming left V 2 bases short and J 4 bases short, with 11 bases between. Germline assignment: CDR1 LNHNV and CDR2 YYDKDF (reference sequence). The CDR3 here is CATSRKGGFYGYTF. The CDR3 DNA follows: TGTGCCACCAGCAGAAAAGGGGGTTTCTATGGCTACACCTTC.

The genes are TRBV2 and TRBJ2-1, with 7 bases identical to TRBD1. This CDR3 is built from 14 residues. V lost 7 bases to trimming and J lost 8 bases; unmatched junction nucleotides: 11. Germline V lookup: CDR1 SNHLY, CDR2 FYNNEI. DNA of the CDR3: TGTGCCAGCATTATGGGACAGATGGTTGATGAGCAGTTCTTC. This encodes CASIMGQMVDEQFF.

V usage is TRBV5-1 and J usage is TRBJ1-2, with D possibly TRBD1 on 6 matching bases. V was clipped by 4 bases and J by 7 bases, with 14 bases between them. The CDR3 contains 13 residues. Germline V gene sequence: CDR1 SGHRS, CDR2 YFSETQ. The CDR3 is CASSLGFRGGYTF. The CDR3 DNA sequence: TGCGCCAGCAGCCTAGGGTTCAGGGGTGGCTACACCTTC.

The V and J genes are TRBV27 and TRBJ1-2; 7 bases map to TRBD1. Looked up from germline, CDR1 is MNHEY and CDR2 is SMNVEV (reference sequence). V was clipped by 5 bases and J by 7 bases; unmatched bases: 7. The CDR3 runs to 13 residues. The chain's CDR3 is CASSRQGMGGYTF. CDR3 DNA: TGTGCCAGCAGTCGACAGGGTATGGGTGGCTACACCTTC.

The chain joins TRBV2 to TRBJ2-7, with D perhaps TRBD1 (6 bases). V was shortened by 6 bases and J by 11 bases, with 17 bases between the two germline ends. This CDR3 spans 12 amino acids. Germline V gene sequence: CDR1 SNHLY, CDR2 FYNNEI. CDR3 nucleotide sequence: TGTGCCAGCAGCCGCTGGGACAACGGAAAGTACTTC. Protein: CASSRWDNGKYF.

V and J are TRBV4-2 and TRBJ2-7; TRBD2 might be the D (6 bases). CDR3 length: 13 amino acids. CDR1 and CDR2 (germline): LGHNA, YNFKEQ. Trimming removed 3 bases at V and 2 bases at J, with 8 bases between. CDR3 in amino acids: CASSHGTAYEQYF. CDR3 nucleotides: TGTGCCAGCAGCCACGGGACTGCCTACGAGCAGTACTTC.

The V gene is TRBV4-1, the J gene TRBJ2-5; maybe TRBD1 (6 bases). Trimming took 2 bases from V and 5 from J, leaving 18 bases between them. This CDR3 has 16 residues. Germline assignment: CDR1 MGHRA and CDR2 YSYEKL. The CDR3 nucleotides read TGCGCCAGCAGCCAAAGAAGGGGGTTGGAGCGGGAGACCCAGTACTTC. It encodes CASSQRRGLERETQYF.

The chain has TRBV6-6 and TRBJ2-1; D remains ambiguous. Germline-derived CDR1 and CDR2 are MNHNY and SVGAGI (reference sequence). V lost 7 bases, J lost 5 bases, and 15 bases lay in between. The CDR3 is 14 residues long. The CDR3 bases are TGTGCCAGCACCACTGAACAGCTTAACAATGAGCAGTTCTTC. Translated: CASTTEQLNNEQFF.

The chain links TRBV18 to TRBJ1-1, with 7 bases aligning to TRBD1. With 3 bases clipped from V and 4 bases from J, the junction kept 5 bases outside the gene matches. The germline V gene has CDR1 KGHSH and CDR2 LQKENI. The length of the CDR3 is 14 residues. CDR3 bases: TGTGCCAGCTCACCTTACGGGACAGCCACTGAAGCTTTCTTT. Its protein is CASSPYGTATEAFF.

This chain uses TRBV27 with TRBJ1-6; 7 bases match TRBD1. The CDR3 loop spans 15 amino acids. V gave up 7 bases and J gave up 3 bases; unmatched junction bases: 6. Germline-derived CDR1 and CDR2 are MNHEY and SMNVEV (reference sequence). The CDR3 loop is CASTRQGVYNSPLHF. The CDR3 bases are TGTGCCAGCACCCGACAGGGAGTCTATAATTCACCCCTCCACTTT.

V is TRBV4-2 and J is TRBJ2-5, with D possibly being TRBD2 (5 bases). CDR3 length: 15 amino acids. Trimming stripped 4 bases from V and 4 bases from J, with 16 bases between. Per germline, CDR1 LGHNA and CDR2 YNFKEQ. CDR3 sequence reads: CASSPRGGELETQYF. The CDR3 coding sequence is TGTGCCAGCAGCCCCCGGGGTGGGGAGTTAGAGACCCAGTACTTC.

This clone was recorded a few times. J is TRBJ1-2 and V is TRBV7-6; 8 bases agree with TRBD1. This CDR3 is 16 amino acids long. Germline CDR1 reads SGHVS; CDR2 reads FNYEAQ. V gave up 4 bases and J gave up 6 bases; unmatched junction bases: 13. The CDR3 sequence: CASSSTIRDRKNGYTF. The DNA for the CDR3 is TGTGCCAGCAGCTCCACAATCCGGGACAGGAAGAATGGCTACACCTTC.

This sequence joins TRBV4-1 and TRBJ2-5; 10 bases are shared with TRBD1. Germline CDR1 and CDR2: MGHRA and YSYEKL. The CDR3 sequence is 18 residues long. The J segment lost 11 bases and the V segment lost 1 base, leaving 19 bases of the junction unmatched. The CDR3 DNA is TGCGCCAGCAGCCAAGGACAGGGGGCGAAGTCTTCGGGGGGAGAGCAGTACTTC. Residues: CASSQGQGAKSSGGEQYF.

CDR3 bases: TGCAGCGTTGTTCCATTTGTCTGGTCTAGTGGGGGGGCCGTCGCAGATACGCAGTATTTT. This codes for CSVVPFVWSSGGAVADTQYF. The chain has TRBV29-1 and TRBJ2-3; possibly TRBD2 for D (7 bases). V was clipped by 4 bases and J by 4 bases, with 33 bases between them. This CDR3 comprises 20 residues. In germline, CDR1 is SQVTM, CDR2 ANQGSEA.

The chain recombines TRBV27 with TRBJ2-3; 9 bases are shared with TRBD1. V trimming: 6 bases; J trimming: 4 bases; junction bases outside the gene matches: 5. The germline V gene encodes CDR1 MNHEY and CDR2 SMNVEV (reference sequence). The CDR3 sequence is 14 residues long. CDR3 sequence: CASRWGTGSDTQYF. The DNA for the CDR3 is TGTGCCAGCAGGTGGGGGACAGGGTCAGATACGCAGTATTTT.

The chain joins TRBV12-5 to TRBJ1-4; 7 nucleotides agree with TRBD1. V gave up 0 bases and J gave up 7 bases; unmatched junction bases: 8. Germline CDR1 and CDR2: LGHNT and FRNRAP. This CDR3 spans 16 amino acids. This CDR3 is CASGLVRGDSSEKLFF. The CDR3 bases are TGTGCTAGTGGTTTGGTACGAGGGGACAGCTCTGAAAAACTGTTTTTT.

The rearrangement links TRBV4-2 to TRBJ2-7; TRBD1 matches at 10 bases. Germline CDR1 reads LGHNA; CDR2 reads YNFKEQ. The CDR3 sequence is 16 residues long. V was clipped by 2 bases and J by 2 bases; unmatched bases: 6. DNA for the CDR3: TGTGCCAGCAGCCAATCTGGACAGGGGGGGGCCTACGAGCAGTACTTC. This encodes CASSQSGQGGAYEQYF.

The J gene is TRBJ2-2, the V gene TRBV6-5, with TRBD2 matching 11 bases. The germline CDR1 and CDR2 sequences are MNHEY and SVGAGI. The CDR3 length is 15 residues. Trimming cost V 6 bases and J 1 base; bases outside gene matches: 1. CDR3 residues: CASSLAGGNTGELFF. The DNA for the CDR3 is TGTGCCAGCAGCCTAGCGGGGGGGAACACCGGGGAGCTGTTTTTT.